This T cell receptor (beta chain) comes out of a study of blood T cell repertoires in COVID-19. Libraries were prepared by immunoSEQ multiplex PCR; TCRdb keeps only in-frame clonotypes and omits some of them. Here the sample spans tens of thousands of clones, 70% to 85% being singletons. This CDR3 is built from 14 residues. CDR1 and CDR2 from the germline V gene are MDHEN and SYDVKM. Trimming shortened V by 3 bases and J by 8 bases, and 13 bases separated the two germline ends. The sample was peripheral blood. The sequence derives from a woman aged 55-69 years with acute or convalescent COVID-19. The rearrangement links TRBV28 to TRBJ1-4; the D gene is possibly TRBD1 (6 bases). CDR3 residues: CASSFLQGVEKLFF. As DNA, the CDR3 is TGTGCCAGCAGTTTCCTACAGGGAGTCGAAAAACTGTTTTTT. Full variable domain (rest looked up from reference TRBV28 and TRBJ1-4): DVKVTQSSRYLVKRTGEKVFLECVQDMDHENMFWYRQDPGLGLRLIYFSYDVKMKEKGDIPEGYSVSREKKERFSLILESASTNQTSMYLCASSFLQGVEKLFFGSGTQLSVL.